This T cell receptor (beta chain) originates from a study of cytotoxic CD8 clonotypes in ibrutinib-treated CLL. Study-level findings and limits: Baseline clonality was higher than in age-matched healthy donors and moved in step with circulating CD8+ T-cell counts.

Worth noting for this clone: What it recognizes is unknown.

Depths of 1 in 200,000 to 1 in 1 million T cells were the sequencing target. Method: immunoSEQ multiplex PCR; TCRdb's copy keeps in-frame clones and lacks some. The sample has approximately 140,000 clones; 60% to 85% are singletons. Germline CDR1 and CDR2: SGHRS and YFSETQ. V gave up 4 bases and J gave up 8 bases; unmatched junction bases: 11. This CDR3 is built from 16 residues. V and J are TRBV5-1 and TRBJ1-5; the match to TRBD1 covers 11 bases. This TCR came from a human donor with chronic lymphocytic leukemia. The material was PBMCs, obtained after 12 months of ibrutinib treatment. The CDR3 spells CASSPEWTGGQEPQHF. The CDR3 DNA is TGCGCCAGCAGCCCGGAATGGACAGGGGGCCAAGAGCCCCAGCATTTT.